The 11 T cell receptor beta chains in this list originate from one sample, sequenced in a study of T cell responses to AZD1222 COVID-19 vaccine (dated by TCRdb to the early 2020s). The sample's time point label, in plain terms: about 28 days (+/-7) after the second vaccine dose. Library preparation was by the immunoSEQ multiplex PCR assay. The table was pulled from immuneACCESS by TCRdb, which kept in-frame rearrangements only. Such tables lose some clones; where checked, under half of the loss comes from unresolved V genes, and the rest has no known cause. The sample contains approximately 110,000 clones, 88% of them found a single time. The ten largest clones add up to about 6.5% of the sample. Sequencing used peripheral blood, obtained 28 days after the second AZD1222 dose. These receptors originate from an adult who received the AZD1222 COVID-19 vaccine.

The chain uses TRBV5-6 and TRBJ2-5; D ambiguous. V was pared by 1 base and J by 2 bases, with 6 bases between. The CDR3 is 13 amino acids. Germline-derived CDR1 and CDR2 are SGHDT and YYEEEE. Written as DNA, the CDR3 is TGTGCCAGCAGCTTGCAACTGCAAGAGACCCAGTACTTC. It yields the protein CASSLQLQETQYF.

The chain joins TRBV5-1 to TRBJ1-1; TRBD1 aligns across 7 bases. Per germline, CDR1 SGHRS and CDR2 YFSETQ. There are 14 residues in the CDR3. With V trimmed by 4 bases and J by 4 bases, 7 bases remained unmatched. CDR3 protein: CASSGGAGGTEAFF. CDR3 DNA: TGCGCCAGCAGCGGGGGCGCAGGGGGCACTGAAGCTTTCTTT.

The chain is built from TRBV4-1 and TRBJ1-1, with D maybe TRBD1 (5 bases). This CDR3 region has 12 residues. Germline lookup yields CDR1 MGHRA and CDR2 YSYEKL. The ends were cut back, 4 bases at V and 6 bases at J, with 9 bases in the middle. The CDR3 sequence: CASSPLGAEAFF. CDR3 coding DNA: TGCGCCAGCAGCCCCTTGGGGGCTGAAGCTTTCTTT.

V gene TRBV28 combines with J gene TRBJ2-7; D gene uncertain. In germline, CDR1 is MDHEN, CDR2 SYDVKM. The V gene lost 4 bases and the J gene lost 3 bases, with 4 bases spanning the gap. The CDR3 contains 11 residues. The CDR3 DNA reads as TGTGCCAGCAGTTACGACTACGAGCAGTACTTC. Translation gives CASSYDYEQYF.

The chain employs TRBV7-2 and TRBJ1-5; no definite D call. Per the germline V gene, CDR1 is SGHTA and CDR2 is FQGNSA. V was cut by 1 base and J by 7 bases, with 11 bases left in between. The CDR3 consists of 14 residues. The CDR3 reads CASSLDAGLQPQHF. The CDR3 coding sequence is TGTGCCAGCAGCTTAGATGCGGGTTTACAGCCCCAGCATTTT.

The V gene is TRBV19, the J gene TRBJ2-3, with D unclear. V gave up 1 base and J gave up 5 bases, with 4 bases separating them. The CDR3 length is 12 residues. Germline V gives CDR1 LNHDA, CDR2 SQIVND (reference sequence). The CDR3 reads CASSIVGDTQYF. Here the CDR3 DNA reads TGTGCCAGTAGTATAGTAGGAGATACGCAGTATTTT.

The J gene is TRBJ2-5, the V gene TRBV2; TRBD1 matches 7 bases. Germline lookup yields CDR1 SNHLY and CDR2 FYNNEI. This CDR3 has 13 amino acids. V was pared by 7 bases and J by 5 bases, with 7 bases of the junction left unmatched. This chain's CDR3 is CASTRQGRETQYF. The CDR3 coding sequence is TGTGCCAGCACTAGACAGGGTCGGGAGACCCAGTACTTC.

The chain links TRBV18 to TRBJ1-2; D ambiguous. The V and J ends lost 3 bases and 0 bases respectively, with 5 bases between them. Per the germline V gene, CDR1 is KGHSH and CDR2 is LQKENI. The CDR3 loop spans 13 amino acids. The CDR3 sequence is CASSPESNYGYTF. The CDR3 region has the DNA TGTGCCAGCTCACCGGAGTCTAACTATGGCTACACCTTC.

The chain employs TRBV28 and TRBJ1-5, with 9 bases that match TRBD1. Germline V gives CDR1 MDHEN, CDR2 SYDVKM. Trimming removed 6 bases from V and 1 base from J; junction bases left unmatched: 10. The CDR3 consists of 17 residues. CDR3 amino acids: CASRTLDRGVSNQPQHF. The CDR3 DNA follows: TGTGCCAGCAGGACGTTGGACAGGGGAGTAAGCAATCAGCCCCAGCATTTT.

The rearrangement joins TRBV7-9 to TRBJ2-1; D perhaps matches TRBD1 (5 bases). The germline V and J ends were trimmed by 5 bases and 8 bases, with 7 bases remaining between them. Germline V CDR1 and CDR2: SEHNR, FQNEAQ (reference sequence). The CDR3 runs 11 residues. Written as DNA, the CDR3 is TGTGCCAGCAGCCCAGGGTATGAGCAGTTCTTC. This translates into CASSPGYEQFF.

This chain joins TRBV19 and TRBJ1-5; D is ambiguous. The CDR3 length is 14 residues. The V gene lost 5 bases and the J gene lost 7 bases, with 15 bases spanning the gap. CDR1 and CDR2 from the germline V gene are LNHDA and SQIVND (reference sequence). This CDR3 reads CASSPDPGKQPQHF. The CDR3 DNA is TGTGCCAGTAGTCCCGACCCAGGAAAACAGCCCCAGCATTTT.